This TCR beta chain was sequenced in a study of T-cell memory formation after mild COVID-19. Study background: TCR clusters were mostly donor specific.

TCRdb recomputed calls from the 5' RACE reads with MiXCR, one row per CDR3 protein. The sample shows hundreds of thousands of distinct CDR3 sequences, roughly 22% of them seen only once. CDR1 SGHTA and CDR2 FQGNSA come from the germline V gene. Trimming shortened V by 6 bases and J by 4 bases, and 16 bases separated the two germline ends. This CDR3 is 15 amino acids long. V is TRBV7-2 and J is TRBJ1-3; D possibly corresponds to TRBD1 (6 bases). The sample taken for sequencing was PBMCs or a T cell subset sorted from them (not recorded which). The receptor was derived from an adult woman who had mild COVID-19 (a few samples of this study predate the infection). Cell type and time point are not known. The DNA for the CDR3 is TGTGCCAGCAGTCCTGGGGGGGCGCGAGGAAACACCATATATTTT. Amino acid sequence: CASSPGGARGNTIYF.